The 10 T cell receptor beta chains below were found in one sample sequenced in a study of tumor and adjacent non-tumor tissue in lung cancer. RNA was extracted from bulk tissue without any cell sorting. Three rounds of nested PCR, following a modified ARM-PCR protocol, produced the TCRbeta library. TCRdb itself ran the multiplex PCR reads through MiXCR, one entry per CDR3 protein. The table records under 150,000 distinct CDR3 sequences, around three fifths of them present only once. The sequencing input was lung tumor tissue. Source of these receptors: a man aged 25-45 years with non-small cell lung cancer.

The V and J genes are TRBV6-4 and TRBJ2-1; possibly TRBD1 or TRBD2 for D (6 bases each). This CDR3 is built from 16 residues. Germline values: CDR1 MRHNA, CDR2 SNTAGT. V lost 1 base and J lost 1, with 11 bases in between. CDR3 DNA: TGTGCCAGCAGTGACTTGGGGGGCACATCCTACAATGAGCAGTTCTTC. This codes for CASSDLGGTSYNEQFF.

On this clonotype: A much bigger clone sits one base away, suggesting this may be a read error. The chain links TRBV29-1 to TRBJ2-7, with D possibly matching TRBD1 (6 bases). The CDR3 is 13 amino acids. Per germline, CDR1 SQVTM and CDR2 ANQGSEA. V dropped 6 bases and J dropped 6 bases, with 18 bases sitting between them. The chain's CDR3 is CSVDGTGFCEQYF. CDR3 sequence (DNA): TGCAGCGTAGATGGAACAGGGTTCTGCGAGCAGTACTTC.

In the case of this clonotype: Its ends do not fully match the called genes, so a read error is possible. This chain connects TRBV11-3 to TRBJ2-3; D remains unclear. Germline values: CDR1 SGHNT, CDR2 YENEEA. This CDR3 has 13 residues. For the CDR3, the DNA is TGTGCCAGCAGCCTACCTCCTGCAGATACGCAGTGTTTT. This encodes CASSLPPADTQCF.

This clonotype was counted a few times. The rearrangement links TRBV6-5 to TRBJ2-7; 10 nucleotides agree with TRBD1. Germline V gene data show CDR1 as MNHEY and CDR2 as SVGAGI. The CDR3 has 16 residues. Trimming took 5 bases from V and 5 from J; bases not matched to a gene: 12. The chain's CDR3 is CASSETGTGVLNEQYF. For the CDR3, the DNA is TGTGCCAGCAGTGAGACCGGGACAGGGGTGTTAAACGAGCAGTACTTC.

As for this clonotype: Given a much more abundant clone one base away, this may be a read error. No conserved phenylalanine or tryptophan ends this CDR3, so it is likely a read error. The J gene is TRBJ1-5, the V gene TRBV4-2; no firm D call. The CDR3 spans 14 residues. The V gene lost 3 bases and the J gene lost 0 bases, with 6 bases spanning the gap. In germline, CDR1 is LGHNA, CDR2 YNFKEQ. In nucleotides, the CDR3 is TGTGCCAGCAGCCACGCGTATAGCAATCAGCCCCAGCATTTA. It translates to CASSHAYSNQPQHL.

This sequence joins TRBV5-4 and TRBJ2-1; 9 bases align to TRBD2. Germline-derived CDR1 and CDR2 are SGHNT and YYREEE (reference sequence). The ends lost 5 bases at V and 3 bases at J; junction bases unmatched: 9. This CDR3 region has 16 residues. The CDR3 protein is CASRRGGTSNYNEQFF. The CDR3 DNA follows: TGTGCCAGCAGGCGGGGGGGGACTAGTAACTACAATGAGCAGTTCTTC.

Comment on this clonotype: A much larger clone lies one base from this, so it may be a read error. Since no conserved phenylalanine or tryptophan closes the CDR3, a read error is the likely cause. The chain uses TRBV6-1 and TRBJ2-5; D is possibly TRBD2 (6 bases). Trimming took off 4 bases at V and 6 bases at J, with 12 bases between the two ends. The CDR3 totals 13 residues. Germline values: CDR1 MNHNS, CDR2 SASEGT. The CDR3 DNA follows: TGTGCCAGCAGTGTGGAGGAGGGGAAGACCCAGTACTAC. It translates to CASSVEEGKTQYY.

This clonotype showed up many times. CDR3 coding DNA: TGTGCCAGCAGTTACCAACGACAGGGAATTGGCTACACCTTC. Its protein is CASSYQRQGIGYTF. The chain carries TRBV6-2 or TRBV6-3 and TRBJ1-2; TRBD1 agrees at 7 bases. The CDR3 loop spans 14 amino acids. Germline-derived CDR1 and CDR2 are MNHEY and SVGEGT. V was clipped by 2 bases and J by 7 bases; unmatched bases: 7.

Of note for this clonotype: A much larger clone is a single base away; this may be a read error. The CDR3 ends on some other residue instead of the conserved phenylalanine or tryptophan, so this is likely a read error. The V and J genes are TRBV20-1 and TRBJ1-5; D call uncertain. Trimming took 0 bases from V and 0 from J, leaving 6 bases between them. The V gene's germline CDR1 is DFQATT and CDR2 SNEGSKA (reference sequence). CDR3 length equals 14 residues. DNA for the CDR3: TGCAGTGCTAGAGACACCAATAGCAATCAGCCCCAGCATTCT. Its protein product is CSARDTNSNQPQHS.

This clonotype was seen a single time. The chain links TRBV20-1 to TRBJ2-5; tentatively, D is TRBD2 (7 bases). The CDR3 spans 15 residues. Between the trimmed V and J ends, which lost 2 bases and 9 bases, there was a span of 22 bases. The germline gives CDR1 DFQATT, CDR2 SNEGSKA (reference sequence). In nucleotides, the CDR3 is TGCAGTGCTAGACATCGGCGGGGGCCCCCCGGGGCCCAGTACTTC. This encodes CSARHRRGPPGAQYF.